These T cell receptor beta chains were read from a single sample in a study of identical twins. TCRdb used MiXCR to reprocess the 5' RACE reads, holding one entry per CDR3 protein. This sample carries around 490,000 distinct CDR3 sequences, approximately 20% of them seen once, and the ten largest clones take approximately 0.48%. The same data also contributed to another study, on yellow fever vaccine responses in identical twins.

The specimen was CD4+ T cells sorted from blood. These receptors all come from a woman aged 18-30 years in good health. CDR3s include the opening cysteine and the closing phenylalanine or tryptophan. Size is omitted from some rows. Given values are once, few, many or a class for expanded clones.

abundance: few
j_gene: TRBJ1-1
v_gene: TRBV20-1
CDR3aa: CSPRTSGHPNTEAFF

abundance: few
j_gene: TRBJ1-1
v_gene: TRBV2
CDR3aa: CASHTQTGGTEAFF

abundance: .
j_gene: TRBJ1-4
v_gene: TRBV7-9
CDR3aa: CASSLVGGFEKLFF

abundance: few
j_gene: TRBJ2-2
v_gene: TRBV7-2
CDR3aa: CASTGTPNTGELFF

abundance: few
j_gene: TRBJ2-1
v_gene: TRBV20-1
CDR3aa: CSARDLGLAGSYNEQFF

abundance: few
j_gene: TRBJ2-1
v_gene: TRBV20-1
CDR3aa: CSAREIADEQFF

abundance: .
j_gene: TRBJ1-2
v_gene: TRBV4-1
CDR3aa: CASSQAVTMLSYTF

abundance: .
j_gene: TRBJ2-4
v_gene: TRBV6-1
CDR3aa: CASSEQFALYF

abundance: .
j_gene: TRBJ2-6
v_gene: TRBV12-3/TRBV12-4
CDR3aa: CASNSGQGLAGANVLTF

abundance: .
j_gene: TRBJ2-3
v_gene: TRBV5-6
CDR3aa: CASSHGLGLSTDTQYF

abundance: .
j_gene: TRBJ2-1
v_gene: TRBV3-1
CDR3aa: CASSQPWASYNEQFF

abundance: few
j_gene: TRBJ2-1
v_gene: TRBV12-3/TRBV12-4
CDR3aa: CASSLQGGVDEQFF

abundance: few
j_gene: TRBJ2-5
v_gene: TRBV5-4
CDR3aa: CASSRGTGGETQYF

abundance: once
j_gene: TRBJ2-1
v_gene: TRBV12-3/TRBV12-4
CDR3aa: CASSLSLAPIRFF

abundance: .
j_gene: TRBJ1-2
v_gene: TRBV3-1
CDR3aa: CASSQRDSSGYTF

abundance: few
j_gene: TRBJ2-7
v_gene: TRBV3-1
CDR3aa: CASSQGPSGSYEQYF

abundance: many
j_gene: TRBJ1-1
v_gene: TRBV29-1
CDR3aa: CSVEEGPQNTEAFF

abundance: .
j_gene: TRBJ2-1
v_gene: TRBV20-1
CDR3aa: CSARELGYNEQFF

abundance: .
j_gene: TRBJ1-5
v_gene: TRBV4-1
CDR3aa: CASSQVGGPQHF

abundance: .
j_gene: TRBJ2-7
v_gene: TRBV5-1
CDR3aa: CASSLFLGQGAYEQYF

abundance: .
j_gene: TRBJ2-2
v_gene: TRBV3-1
CDR3aa: CASSRSGTSGGDTGELFF

abundance: few
j_gene: TRBJ2-1
v_gene: TRBV12-3/TRBV12-4
CDR3aa: CASSPEGQGSYNEQFF

abundance: .
j_gene: TRBJ1-6
v_gene: TRBV28
CDR3aa: CASSLAQSPLHF

abundance: few
j_gene: TRBJ1-6
v_gene: TRBV20-1
CDR3aa: CSARVQTNNSPLHF

abundance: .
j_gene: TRBJ2-1
v_gene: TRBV29-1
CDR3aa: CSVVPGQGRNEQFF

abundance: .
j_gene: TRBJ2-1
v_gene: TRBV5-1
CDR3aa: CASSNPGGLTSYNEQFF

abundance: few
j_gene: TRBJ1-4
v_gene: TRBV6-1
CDR3aa: CASRSAGATNEKLFF

abundance: once
j_gene: TRBJ1-2
v_gene: TRBV5-1
CDR3aa: CASSLEDRGLGGYTF

abundance: few
j_gene: TRBJ2-2
v_gene: TRBV24-1
CDR3aa: CASQSSGQFSTGELFF

abundance: .
j_gene: TRBJ2-3
v_gene: TRBV12-3/TRBV12-4
CDR3aa: CASRAGSPDTQYF

abundance: few
j_gene: TRBJ1-5
v_gene: TRBV20-1
CDR3aa: CSARDRTGAGGSNQPQHF

abundance: .
j_gene: TRBJ2-4
v_gene: TRBV12-3/TRBV12-4
CDR3aa: CASRLAGGNIQYF

abundance: few
j_gene: TRBJ2-3
v_gene: TRBV20-1
CDR3aa: CSATNLAEISTDTQYF

abundance: .
j_gene: TRBJ1-6
v_gene: TRBV12-3/TRBV12-4
CDR3aa: CASSPGAGYNSPLHF

abundance: .
j_gene: TRBJ1-2
v_gene: TRBV12-3/TRBV12-4
CDR3aa: CASSLGAHGYTF

abundance: .
j_gene: TRBJ2-5
v_gene: TRBV2
CDR3aa: CASTGGPKETQYF

abundance: few
j_gene: TRBJ2-7
v_gene: TRBV7-9
CDR3aa: CASSSLAGVGYEQYF

abundance: .
j_gene: TRBJ2-4
v_gene: TRBV20-1
CDR3aa: CSARDRGGLTAKNIQYF

abundance: few
j_gene: TRBJ1-5
v_gene: TRBV10-3
CDR3aa: CAISAQGGLEPQHF

abundance: .
j_gene: TRBJ1-1
v_gene: TRBV11-3
CDR3aa: CASSPGTQYTAFF

abundance: few
j_gene: TRBJ1-4
v_gene: TRBV4-1
CDR3aa: CASSQDVNINEKLFF

abundance: .
j_gene: TRBJ1-1
v_gene: TRBV12-3/TRBV12-4
CDR3aa: CASSYNLGDRGAFF

abundance: .
j_gene: TRBJ2-3
v_gene: TRBV7-3
CDR3aa: CATGTKAGSSHTQYF